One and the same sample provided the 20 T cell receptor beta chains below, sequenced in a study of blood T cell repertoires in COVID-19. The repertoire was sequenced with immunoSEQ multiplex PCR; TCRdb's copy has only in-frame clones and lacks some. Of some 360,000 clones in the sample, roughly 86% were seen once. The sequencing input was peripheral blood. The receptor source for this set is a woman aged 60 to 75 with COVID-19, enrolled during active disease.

The CDR3 loop is CASSLTWTSGGANNEQFF. CDR3 in DNA: TGTGCCAGCAGCTTGACCTGGACTAGCGGGGGGGCCAACAATGAGCAGTTCTTC. The gene calls are TRBV5-8 and TRBJ2-1, with 15 nucleotides matching TRBD2. After removal of 1 base from V and 5 bases from J, the junction contained 7 bases not matched to a gene. This CDR3 spans 18 amino acids. The germline gives CDR1 SGHTS, CDR2 YDEGEE.

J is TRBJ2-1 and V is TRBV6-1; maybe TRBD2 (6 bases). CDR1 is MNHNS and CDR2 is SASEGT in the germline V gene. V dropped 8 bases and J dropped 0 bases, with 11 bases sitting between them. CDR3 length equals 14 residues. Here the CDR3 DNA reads TGTGCCAGCGGTAGCGGAAGCTCCTACAATGAGCAGTTCTTC. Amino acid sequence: CASGSGSSYNEQFF.

The CDR3 region is CASSQGRGYIQYF. CDR3 nucleotide sequence: TGTGCCAGCAGCCAAGGCAGAGGTTACATTCAGTACTTC. The chain carries TRBV3-1 (or the pseudogene TRBV3-2) and TRBJ2-4; D gene ambiguous. Germline V gives CDR1 LGHDT, CDR2 YNNKEL (reference sequence). Trimming took off 1 base at V and 8 bases at J, with 9 bases between the two ends. The CDR3 has 13 residues.

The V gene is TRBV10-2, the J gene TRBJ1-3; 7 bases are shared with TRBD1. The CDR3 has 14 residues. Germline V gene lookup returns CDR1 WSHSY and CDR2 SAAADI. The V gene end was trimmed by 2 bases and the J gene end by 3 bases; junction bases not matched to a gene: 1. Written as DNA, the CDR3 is TGCGCCAGCAGTGAGGACAGGGTTGGAAACACCATATATTTT. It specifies CASSEDRVGNTIYF.

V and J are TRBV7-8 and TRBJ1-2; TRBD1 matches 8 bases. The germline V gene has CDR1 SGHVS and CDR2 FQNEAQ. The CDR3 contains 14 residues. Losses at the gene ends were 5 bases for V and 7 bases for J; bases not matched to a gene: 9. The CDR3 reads CASSPRGQAFGYTF. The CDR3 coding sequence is TGTGCCAGCAGCCCTAGGGGACAGGCGTTTGGCTACACCTTC.

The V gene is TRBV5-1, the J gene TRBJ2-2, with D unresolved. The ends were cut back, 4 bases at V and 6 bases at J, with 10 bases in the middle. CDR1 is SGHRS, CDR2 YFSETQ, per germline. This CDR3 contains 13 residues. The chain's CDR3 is CASSVDNPGELFF. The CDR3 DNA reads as TGCGCCAGCAGCGTAGACAACCCCGGGGAGCTGTTTTTT.

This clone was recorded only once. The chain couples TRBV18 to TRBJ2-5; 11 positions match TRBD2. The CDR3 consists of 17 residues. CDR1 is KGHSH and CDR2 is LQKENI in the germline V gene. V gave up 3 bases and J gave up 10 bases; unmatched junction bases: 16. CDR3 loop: CASSPPTSGGPQSSQYF. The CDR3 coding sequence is TGTGCCAGCTCACCGCCCACTAGCGGGGGCCCACAGTCGAGCCAGTACTTC.

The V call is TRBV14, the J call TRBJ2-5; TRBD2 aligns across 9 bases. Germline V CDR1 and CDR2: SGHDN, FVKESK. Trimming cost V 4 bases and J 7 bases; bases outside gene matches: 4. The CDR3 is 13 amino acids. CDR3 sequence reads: CASSPVRGGTQYF. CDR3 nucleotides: TGTGCCAGCAGCCCAGTGCGGGGGGGGACCCAGTACTTC.

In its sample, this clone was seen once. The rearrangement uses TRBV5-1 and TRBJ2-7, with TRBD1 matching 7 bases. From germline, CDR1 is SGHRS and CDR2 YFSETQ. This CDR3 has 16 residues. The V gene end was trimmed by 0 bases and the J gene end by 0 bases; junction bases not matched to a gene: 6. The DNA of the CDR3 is TGCGCCAGCAGCTTGGGAGGGGGCGCGAGCTCCTACGAGCAGTACTTC. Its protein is CASSLGGGASSYEQYF.

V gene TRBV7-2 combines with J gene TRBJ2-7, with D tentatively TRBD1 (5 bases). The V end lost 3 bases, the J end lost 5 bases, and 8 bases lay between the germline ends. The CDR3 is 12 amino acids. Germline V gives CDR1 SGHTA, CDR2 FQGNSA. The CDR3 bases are TGTGCCAGCAGCTTCCCGACAGACGAGCAGTACTTC. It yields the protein CASSFPTDEQYF.

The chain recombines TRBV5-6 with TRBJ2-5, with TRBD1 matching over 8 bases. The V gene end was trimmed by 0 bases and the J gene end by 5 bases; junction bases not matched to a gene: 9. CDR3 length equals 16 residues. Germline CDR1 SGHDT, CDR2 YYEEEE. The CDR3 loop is CASSLGLQGARETQYF. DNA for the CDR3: TGTGCCAGCAGCTTGGGCCTCCAGGGGGCGCGGGAGACCCAGTACTTC.

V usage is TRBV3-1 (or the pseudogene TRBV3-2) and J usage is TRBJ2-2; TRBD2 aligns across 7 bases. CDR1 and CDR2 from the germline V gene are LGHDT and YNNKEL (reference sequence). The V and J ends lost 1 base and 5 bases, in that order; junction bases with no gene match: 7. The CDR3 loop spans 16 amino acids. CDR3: CASSQGLADRTGELFF. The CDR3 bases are TGTGCCAGCAGCCAAGGGCTAGCGGATCGAACCGGGGAGCTGTTTTTT.

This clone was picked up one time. The DNA for the CDR3 is TGTGCCATCAGGGCGACAGGAGGAAACACCATATATTTT. Amino acid sequence: CAIRATGGNTIYF. The chain carries TRBV10-3 and TRBJ1-3; the D gene is possibly TRBD1 (6 bases). The CDR3 contains 13 residues. CDR1 is ENHRY, CDR2 SYGVKD, per germline. The V and J ends lost 6 bases and 4 bases respectively, with 10 bases between them.

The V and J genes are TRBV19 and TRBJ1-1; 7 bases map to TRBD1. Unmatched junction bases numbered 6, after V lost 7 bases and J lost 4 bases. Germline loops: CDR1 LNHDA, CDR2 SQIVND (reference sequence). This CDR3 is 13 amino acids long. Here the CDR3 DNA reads TGTGCCAGTAAGCGGAGGGACAGCACTGAAGCTTTCTTT. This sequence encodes CASKRRDSTEAFF.

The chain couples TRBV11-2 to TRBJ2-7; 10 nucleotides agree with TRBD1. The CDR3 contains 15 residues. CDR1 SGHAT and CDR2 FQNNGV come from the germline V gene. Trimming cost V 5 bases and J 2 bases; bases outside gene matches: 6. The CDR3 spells CASSPRDRGPYEQYF. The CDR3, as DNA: TGTGCCAGCAGCCCCCGGGACAGGGGACCCTACGAGCAGTACTTC.

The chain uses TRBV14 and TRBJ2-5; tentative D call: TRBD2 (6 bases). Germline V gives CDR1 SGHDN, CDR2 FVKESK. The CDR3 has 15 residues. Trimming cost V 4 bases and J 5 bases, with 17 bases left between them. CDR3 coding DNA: TGTGCCAGCAGCCCAGCGCGGGGTTTCCGGGAGACCCAGTACTTC. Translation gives CASSPARGFRETQYF.

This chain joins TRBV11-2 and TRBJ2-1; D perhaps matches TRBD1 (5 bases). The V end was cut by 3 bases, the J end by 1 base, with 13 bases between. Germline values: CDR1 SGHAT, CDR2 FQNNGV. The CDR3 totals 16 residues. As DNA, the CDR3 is TGTGCCAGCAGCTTTTTAGGGTCAGGGTCCTACAATGAGCAGTTCTTC. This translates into CASSFLGSGSYNEQFF.

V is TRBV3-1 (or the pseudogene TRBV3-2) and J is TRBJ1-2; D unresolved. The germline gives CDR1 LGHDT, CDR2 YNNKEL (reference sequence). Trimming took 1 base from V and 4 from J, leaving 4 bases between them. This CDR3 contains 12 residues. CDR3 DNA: TGTGCCAGCAGCCAAGTATTCTATGGCTACACCTTC. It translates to CASSQVFYGYTF.

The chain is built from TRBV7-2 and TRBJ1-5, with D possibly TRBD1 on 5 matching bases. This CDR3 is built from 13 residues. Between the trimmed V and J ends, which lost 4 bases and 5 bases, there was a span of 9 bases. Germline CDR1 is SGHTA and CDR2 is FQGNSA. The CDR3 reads CASSSRDYQPQHF. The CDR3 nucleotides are TGTGCCAGCAGCTCCAGGGACTATCAGCCCCAGCATTTT.

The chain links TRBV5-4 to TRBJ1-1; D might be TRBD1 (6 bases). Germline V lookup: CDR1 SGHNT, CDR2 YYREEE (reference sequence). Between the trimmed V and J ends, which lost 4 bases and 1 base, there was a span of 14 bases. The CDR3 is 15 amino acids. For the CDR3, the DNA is TGTGCCAGCAGCCCTACCTCGGACAGGAACACTGAAGCTTTCTTT. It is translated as CASSPTSDRNTEAFF.